The entry below describes one T cell receptor beta chain. The antigen is unknown. The assay was immunoSEQ multiplex PCR, and TCRdb's table has in-frame clones only and misses some. The sample records 45,000 or so clones, approximately 89% being singletons. From germline, CDR1 is LNHNV and CDR2 YYDKDF (reference sequence). V was shortened by 4 bases and J by 5 bases, with 23 bases between the two germline ends. This CDR3 has 17 residues. This record comes from a study of CD4+ T cells in melanoma. Study results and caveats: A reported correlation linked neoantigen-specific CD4+ T cells to CD8+, macrophage and B cell function.

Sample: peripheral blood. The TCR was taken from a human donor with melanoma. The chain is built from TRBV15 and TRBJ1-2, with a tentative D call TRBD1 (5 bases). CDR3: CATSTFPGVLTPYGYTF. In DNA form, the CDR3 reads TGTGCCACCAGCACCTTTCCGGGGGTCTTGACGCCTTATGGCTACACCTTC.